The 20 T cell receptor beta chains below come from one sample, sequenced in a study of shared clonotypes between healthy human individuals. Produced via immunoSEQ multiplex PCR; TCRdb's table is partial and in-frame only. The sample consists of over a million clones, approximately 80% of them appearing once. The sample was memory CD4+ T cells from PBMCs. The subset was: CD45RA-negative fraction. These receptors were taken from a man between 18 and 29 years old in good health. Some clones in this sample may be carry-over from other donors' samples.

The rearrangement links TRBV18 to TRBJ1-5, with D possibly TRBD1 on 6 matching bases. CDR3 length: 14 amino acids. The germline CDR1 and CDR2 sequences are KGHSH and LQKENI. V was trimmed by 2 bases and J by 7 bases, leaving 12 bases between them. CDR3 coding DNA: TGTGCCAGCTCACCAGAGTCCGGGGGCCAGCCCCAGCATTTT. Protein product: CASSPESGGQPQHF. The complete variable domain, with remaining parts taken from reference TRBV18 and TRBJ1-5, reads NAGVMQNPRHLVRRRGQEARLRCSPMKGHSHVYWYRQLPEEGLKFMVYLQKENIIDESGMPKERFSAEFPKEGPSILRIQQVVRGDSAAYFCASSPESGGQPQHFGDGTRLSIL.

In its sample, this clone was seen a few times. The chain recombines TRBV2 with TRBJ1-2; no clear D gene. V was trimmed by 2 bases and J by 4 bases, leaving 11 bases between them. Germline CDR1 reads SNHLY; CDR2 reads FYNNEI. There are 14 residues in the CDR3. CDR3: CASSERPTTYGYTF. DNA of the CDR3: TGTGCCAGCAGTGAAAGGCCGACTACCTATGGCTACACCTTC.

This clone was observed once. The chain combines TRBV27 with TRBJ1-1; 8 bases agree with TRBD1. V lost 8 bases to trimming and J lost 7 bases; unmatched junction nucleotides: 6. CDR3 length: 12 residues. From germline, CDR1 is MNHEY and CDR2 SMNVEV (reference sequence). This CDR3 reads CASVDRGHEAFF. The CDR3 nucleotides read TGTGCCAGCGTAGACAGGGGCCATGAAGCTTTCTTT.

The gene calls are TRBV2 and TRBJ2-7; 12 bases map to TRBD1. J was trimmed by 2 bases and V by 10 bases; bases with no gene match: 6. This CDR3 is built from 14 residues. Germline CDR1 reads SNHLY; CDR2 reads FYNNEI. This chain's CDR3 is CATRDRGHPYEQYF. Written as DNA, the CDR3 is TGTGCCACTAGGGACAGGGGGCATCCCTACGAGCAGTACTTC.

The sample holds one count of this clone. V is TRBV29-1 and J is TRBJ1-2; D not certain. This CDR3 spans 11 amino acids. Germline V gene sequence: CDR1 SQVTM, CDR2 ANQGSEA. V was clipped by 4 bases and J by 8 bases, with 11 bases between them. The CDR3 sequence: CSVGEANGYTF. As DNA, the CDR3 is TGCAGCGTTGGAGAGGCGAACGGCTACACCTTC.

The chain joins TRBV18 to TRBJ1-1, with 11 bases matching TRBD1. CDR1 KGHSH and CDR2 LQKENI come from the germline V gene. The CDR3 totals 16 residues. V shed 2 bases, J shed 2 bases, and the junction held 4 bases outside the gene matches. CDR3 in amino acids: CASSPRTGGANTEAFF. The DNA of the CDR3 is TGTGCCAGCTCACCAAGGACAGGGGGCGCAAACACTGAAGCTTTCTTT.

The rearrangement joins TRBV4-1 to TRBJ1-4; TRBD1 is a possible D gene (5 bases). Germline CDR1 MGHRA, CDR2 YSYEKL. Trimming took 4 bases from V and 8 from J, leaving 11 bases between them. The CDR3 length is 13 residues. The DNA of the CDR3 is TGCGCCAGCAGCCGCGGGACGGCAGAAAAACTGTTTTTT. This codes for CASSRGTAEKLFF.

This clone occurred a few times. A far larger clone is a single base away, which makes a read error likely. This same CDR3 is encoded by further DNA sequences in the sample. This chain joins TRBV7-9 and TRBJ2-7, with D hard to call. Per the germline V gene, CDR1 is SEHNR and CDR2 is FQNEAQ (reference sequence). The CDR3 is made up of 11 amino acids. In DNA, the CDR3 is TGCGCCAGCAGCTCTCGGATAGAGCAGTACTTC. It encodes CASSSRIEQYF.

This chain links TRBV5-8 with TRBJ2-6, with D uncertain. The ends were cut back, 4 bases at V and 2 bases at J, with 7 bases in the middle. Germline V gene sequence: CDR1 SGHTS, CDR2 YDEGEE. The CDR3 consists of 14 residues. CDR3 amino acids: CASSPMAGANVLTF. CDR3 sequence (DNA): TGTGCCAGCAGCCCGATGGCTGGGGCCAACGTCCTGACTTTC.

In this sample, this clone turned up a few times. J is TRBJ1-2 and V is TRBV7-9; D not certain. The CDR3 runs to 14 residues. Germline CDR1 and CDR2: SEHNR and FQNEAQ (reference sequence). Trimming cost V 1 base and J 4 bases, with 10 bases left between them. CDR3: CASSLVGQAYGYTF. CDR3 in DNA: TGTGCCAGCAGCTTAGTGGGCCAGGCCTATGGCTACACCTTC.

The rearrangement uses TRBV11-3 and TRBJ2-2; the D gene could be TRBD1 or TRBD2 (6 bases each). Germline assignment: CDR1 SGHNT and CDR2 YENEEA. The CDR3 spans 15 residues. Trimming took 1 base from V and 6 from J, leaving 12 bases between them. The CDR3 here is CASSLGPGGSGELFF. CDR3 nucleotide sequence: TGTGCCAGCAGCTTAGGCCCCGGGGGCTCCGGGGAGCTGTTTTTT.

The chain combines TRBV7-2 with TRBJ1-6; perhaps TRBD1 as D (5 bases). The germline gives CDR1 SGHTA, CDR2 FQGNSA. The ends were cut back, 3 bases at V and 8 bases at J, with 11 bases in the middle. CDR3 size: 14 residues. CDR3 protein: CASSFQGDYSPLHF. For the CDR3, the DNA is TGTGCCAGCAGCTTCCAGGGAGATTATTCACCCCTCCACTTT.

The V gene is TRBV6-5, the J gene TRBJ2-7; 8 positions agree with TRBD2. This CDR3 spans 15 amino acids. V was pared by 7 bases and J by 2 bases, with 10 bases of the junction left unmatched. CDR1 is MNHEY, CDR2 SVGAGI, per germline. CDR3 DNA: TGTGCCAGCACCCCTTGGACTAGCAGGACCTACGAGCAGTACTTC. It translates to CASTPWTSRTYEQYF.

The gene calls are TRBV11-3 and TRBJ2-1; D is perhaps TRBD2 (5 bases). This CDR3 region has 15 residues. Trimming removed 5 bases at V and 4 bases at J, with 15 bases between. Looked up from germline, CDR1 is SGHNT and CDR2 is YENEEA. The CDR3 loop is CASSPRGSGYNEQFF. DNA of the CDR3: TGTGCCAGCAGCCCTAGAGGGAGTGGGTACAATGAGCAGTTCTTC.

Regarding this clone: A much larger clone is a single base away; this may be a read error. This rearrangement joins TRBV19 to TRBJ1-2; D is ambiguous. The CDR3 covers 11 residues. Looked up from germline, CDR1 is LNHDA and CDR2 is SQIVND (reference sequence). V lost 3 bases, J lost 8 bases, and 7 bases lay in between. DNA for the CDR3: TGTGCCAGTAGTATCCGGGGAGGCTACACCTTC. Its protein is CASSIRGGYTF. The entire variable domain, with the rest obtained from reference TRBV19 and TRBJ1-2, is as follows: DGGITQSPKYLFRKEGQNVTLSCEQNLNHDAMYWYRQDPGQGLRLIYYSQIVNDFQKGDIAEGYSVSREKKESFPLTVTSAQKNPTAFYLCASSIRGGYTFGSGTRLTVV.

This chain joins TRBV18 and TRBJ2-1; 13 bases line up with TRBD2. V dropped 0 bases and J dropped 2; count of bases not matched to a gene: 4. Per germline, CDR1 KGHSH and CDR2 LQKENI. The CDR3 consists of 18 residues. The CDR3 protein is CASSPPTSGRSAYNEQFF. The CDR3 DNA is TGTGCCAGCTCACCACCGACTAGCGGGAGGTCGGCCTACAATGAGCAGTTCTTC. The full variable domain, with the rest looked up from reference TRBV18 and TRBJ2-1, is NAGVMQNPRHLVRRRGQEARLRCSPMKGHSHVYWYRQLPEEGLKFMVYLQKENIIDESGMPKERFSAEFPKEGPSILRIQQVVRGDSAAYFCASSPPTSGRSAYNEQFFGPGTRLTVL.

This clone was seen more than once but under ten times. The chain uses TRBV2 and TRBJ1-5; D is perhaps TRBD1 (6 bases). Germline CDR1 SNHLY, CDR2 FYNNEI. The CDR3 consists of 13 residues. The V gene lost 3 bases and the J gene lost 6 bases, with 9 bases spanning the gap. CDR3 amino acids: CASSDEGGQPQHF. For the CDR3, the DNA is TGTGCCAGCAGTGATGAGGGGGGTCAGCCCCAGCATTTT. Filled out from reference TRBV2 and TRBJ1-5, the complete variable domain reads EPEVTQTPSHQVTQMGQEVILRCVPISNHLYFYWYRQILGQKVEFLVSFYNNEISEKSEIFDDQFSVERPDGSNFTLKIRSTKLEDSAMYFCASSDEGGQPQHFGDGTRLSIL.

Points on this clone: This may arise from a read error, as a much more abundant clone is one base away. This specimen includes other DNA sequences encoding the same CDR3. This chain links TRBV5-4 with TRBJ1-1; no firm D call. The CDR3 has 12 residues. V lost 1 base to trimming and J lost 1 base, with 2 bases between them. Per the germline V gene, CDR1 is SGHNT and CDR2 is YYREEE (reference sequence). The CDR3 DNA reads TGTGCCAGCAGCTTGCGGAACACTGAAGCTTTCTTT. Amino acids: CASSLRNTEAFF.

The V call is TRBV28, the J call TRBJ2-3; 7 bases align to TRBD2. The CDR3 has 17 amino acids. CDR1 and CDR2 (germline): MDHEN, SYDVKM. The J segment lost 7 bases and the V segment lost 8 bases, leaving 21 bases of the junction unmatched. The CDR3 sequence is CASAQREYSARINTQYF. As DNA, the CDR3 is TGTGCCAGCGCCCAGCGGGAATATTCGGCTCGGATAAATACGCAGTATTTT.

This CDR3 is CASSLRTVPMLAYGYTF. The CDR3, as DNA: TGTGCCAGCAGTTTAAGGACGGTCCCCATGTTAGCCTATGGCTACACCTTC. The V call is TRBV28, the J call TRBJ1-2, with unresolved D. CDR1 is MDHEN, CDR2 SYDVKM, per germline. Trimming removed 2 bases at V and 4 bases at J, with 20 bases between. CDR3 size: 17 residues.